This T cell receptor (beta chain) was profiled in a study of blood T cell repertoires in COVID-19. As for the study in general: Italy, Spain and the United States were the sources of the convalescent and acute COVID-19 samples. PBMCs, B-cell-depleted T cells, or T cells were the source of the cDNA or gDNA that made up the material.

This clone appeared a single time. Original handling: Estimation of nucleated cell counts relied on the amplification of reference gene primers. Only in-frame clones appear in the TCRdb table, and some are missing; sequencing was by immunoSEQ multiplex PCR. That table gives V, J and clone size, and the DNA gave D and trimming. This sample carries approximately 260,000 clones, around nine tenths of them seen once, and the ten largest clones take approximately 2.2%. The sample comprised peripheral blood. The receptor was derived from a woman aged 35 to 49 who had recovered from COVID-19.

The CDR3 here is CATSEVRGSTDTQYF. CDR3 sequence (DNA): TGTGCCACCAGTGAGGTGCGGGGGAGCACAGATACGCAGTATTTT. The rearrangement links TRBV24-1 to TRBJ2-3; TRBD2 agrees at 7 bases. The CDR3 is made up of 15 amino acids. The germline V gene encodes CDR1 KGHDR and CDR2 SFDVKD. Trimming at V came to 4 bases and at J to 0 bases, leaving 3 bases not matched to a gene.